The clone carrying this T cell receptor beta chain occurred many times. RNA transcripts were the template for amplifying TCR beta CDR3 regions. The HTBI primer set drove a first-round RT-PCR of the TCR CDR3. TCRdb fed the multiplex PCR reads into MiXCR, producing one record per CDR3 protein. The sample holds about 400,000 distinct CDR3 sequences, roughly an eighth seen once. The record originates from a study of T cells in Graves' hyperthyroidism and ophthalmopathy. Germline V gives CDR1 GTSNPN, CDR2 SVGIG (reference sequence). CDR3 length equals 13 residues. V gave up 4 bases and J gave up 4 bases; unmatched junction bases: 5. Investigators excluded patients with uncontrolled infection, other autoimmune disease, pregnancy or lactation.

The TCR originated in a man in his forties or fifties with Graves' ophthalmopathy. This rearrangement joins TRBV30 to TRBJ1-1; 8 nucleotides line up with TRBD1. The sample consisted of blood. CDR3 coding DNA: TGTGCCTGGAACCGACAGGGGAGCACTGAAGCTTTCTTT. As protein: CAWNRQGSTEAFF.